The entry that follows covers one T cell receptor (beta chain) sequence. No antigen is known for it. Base qualities are missing; no much larger clone stands one base away. The library was generated by the immunoSEQ multiplex PCR assay. Rearranged TCR beta chain sequences were amplified with the hsTCRB Kit following the manufacturer's protocol. An Illumina MiSeq was used to sequence the TCRB libraries. The study's processing was this. The kit vendor's proprietary platform handled demultiplexing, trimming and gene mapping. Entries here come from immuneACCESS through TCRdb and include only in-frame sequences with V and J called. Some clones fail to appear in such tables; in the studies checked, an unresolved V gene covers under half of the shortfall, and the cause of the remainder is unknown. That table is the source of V, J and clone size, and D and trimming were worked out from the DNA. Within this sample are roughly 30,000 clones, with roughly 80% of them counted one time only. Clones ranked in the top ten supply approximately 25% of the sample.

These data are taken from a study of a mutant IDH1 vaccine in newly diagnosed glioma (dated by TCRdb to the early 2020s). In terms of the full investigation: Patients received eight vaccinations in weeks 1, 3, 5, 7, 11, 15, 19 and 23, corresponding to visits V03 through V10. Vaccination started 4-6 weeks after radiotherapy alone, or was given together with temozolomide cycles in the groups whose treatment included chemotherapy. Of the approximately 34 patients who were treated, about 60% were male and 37.5% were female, and the mean age was about 37 years. Before enrollment, most patients had been given radiochemotherapy with temozolomide as standard therapy, while the rest had received either radiotherapy alone or temozolomide alone. Peripheral blood was drawn at six visits: V03 (baseline), V05, V07, V10, V12 and V13. Longitudinal TCRB deep sequencing was done for 25 to 30 treated patients, wherever samples were available for exploratory analyses. Findings and caveats that apply to the study as a whole: PBMC samples for TCRB deep sequencing were selected based on availability. According to the authors, sample limitations meant that analyses of patient blood samples could not be reproduced. No apparent relationship was observed between pseudoprogression and alterations in the top peripheral T cell clonotypes detected by TCRB sequencing. Immune responses induced by the vaccine were seen in over 90% of patients across multiple MHC alleles.

The sample's time point, from its label and the paper: week 5, during vaccination. Each vaccine dose, consisting of 300 ug of a 20-mer mutant IDH1 peptide in Montanide, was administered subcutaneously with topical imiquimod. Newly diagnosed WHO grade 3 or 4 IDH1-mutant astrocytomas showing loss of nuclear ATRX were present in the donors. The samples were drawn from NOA16, a multicentre, single-arm, open-label phase I trial in Germany that tested a mutant IDH1 peptide vaccine in humans for the first time. Genomic DNA for TCRB sequencing was extracted from EDTA blood using the DNeasy Blood and Tissue Kit. This TCR was recovered from a man aged 25-45 years with glioma. The source was PBMCs, collected from a glioma patient whose treatment included an IDH1 peptide vaccine.

The nucleotide sequence is TGTGCCAGCAGCCGCCGACTAGCGGGGGGGCAAGGCGAGCAGTACTTC. This gives the protein CASSRRLAGGQGEQYF. The V and J genes are TRBV7-9 and TRBJ2-7; a stretch of 14 junction bases matches TRBD2. Measured from the cysteine to the phenylalanine, the CDR3 is 16 residues long. CDR3 DNA is the only sequence kept; it has 48 bases, read in frame from the first base. V is cut back by 5 bases and J by 6 bases, with 9 bases in the junction unmatched. The germline V gene (reference sequence) gives CDR1 as SEHNR and CDR2 as FQNEAQ.